The source of this T cell receptor (beta chain) is a study of T cells in Graves' hyperthyroidism and ophthalmopathy (dated by TCRdb to the late 2010s). Describing the broader study: Peripheral blood samples were taken at the time of initial diagnosis, prior to any treatment. To identify distinguishing TCR V-J signatures, a discovery cohort of some 100 patients was used, comprising 40 to 45 with Graves' ophthalmopathy and approximately 58 with stable Graves' hyperthyroidism. Whether ophthalmopathy could be predicted prospectively was tested in an independent validation cohort made up of about 18 hyperthyroidism patients plus 17 patients who later progressed to ophthalmopathy. For training and testing, the approximately 97 patients in the discovery cohort were randomly divided in a 7:3 ratio. In addition, the study compared T-cell repertoires in thyroid tissue and in blood from over 5 Graves' hyperthyroidism patients. Following sampling, methimazole starting at 30 mg daily was given to hyperthyroidism patients, and high-dose intravenous methylprednisolone was given to ophthalmopathy patients. The paper describes TCR Vbeta CDR3 sequencing of roughly 130 peripheral blood samples, made up of under 50 ophthalmopathy patients, 70 to 80 hyperthyroidism patients and 17 progressor patients. What the authors observed across the whole study: In validation, the model predicted progression to ophthalmopathy a median of around 6.5 months before onset, with about 67% sensitivity and nearly 75% specificity. Blood samples also contained most of the expanded thyroid clonotypes (frequency above 0.001), which suggests that blood repertoires may reflect thyroid immune responses. Sample size was not statistically predetermined, and investigators were not blinded to group allocation. In cross-validation, a model built on a 13 V-J signature told ophthalmopathy apart from stable hyperthyroidism with 85% to 90% sensitivity and about 81% specificity, and in testing the same model reached 80%/75%.

Graves' hyperthyroidism was defined as stable when no progression to ophthalmopathy occurred over 18 months of follow-up. The hyperthyroidism patients were between 18 and 65 years old and newly diagnosed, with a disease duration of less than 2 months. Patients with uncontrolled infections, other autoimmune diseases, pregnancy or lactation were excluded. Clinical symptoms, serum thyroxine and TRAb, thyroid ultrasound, and orbital computed tomography formed the basis for the diagnoses. Ficoll-Paque density gradient centrifugation was used to isolate PBMCs from approximately 10 ml of fresh peripheral blood. Trizol reagent was used to extract total RNA, and RNA quality was then checked on an Agilent 2100 Bioanalyzer. TCR beta CDR3 regions were amplified from RNA transcripts. The TCR CDR3 was subjected to a first round of RT-PCR using the HTBI primer set and the Qiagen OneStep RT-PCR kit. Libraries were constructed in a second round of multiplex PCR, after which size selection and purification were performed. Libraries were sequenced paired-end with 100 bp reads on an Illumina HiSeq2000. On the authors' methods: SOAPnuke was used to process the raw data, throwing out any read that contained adapters or uncalled bases, had a mean Phred below 15, or lacked an exact constant-primer or identifier match. High-quality paired reads were merged using COPE v1.2.5, and each unique nucleotide sequence was defined as a clonotype. MiTCR v1.1 was used to align the clonotypes against IMGT TRBV, TRBD and TRBJ reference segments. Analysis was restricted to V-J combinations with a frequency above 0.0001, which covered 98% to 99.2% of repertoires. The TCS score was defined as F50 (clonal expansion) divided by E x V (chaos), with BLOSUM62-based TCRdist calculated between CDR3 peptides within each V-J. Welch's t-statistics and random forest reduced around 510 V-J features to 13, which were used in a naive Bayes classifier (R e1071). TCRdb's own reprocessing of the public reads used fastp at Q25 and MiXCR and kept productive beta chains. Every distinct CDR3 protein forms one entry, paired with its most common genes and DNA. TCRdb, not the authors, supplied the V and J calls. The sample yields around 350,000 distinct CDR3 sequences; 15% to 20% were counted once. The top ten constitute 3.7% of the sample.

Taken from cysteine to phenylalanine, the CDR3 has 13 residues. The DNA shown is the 39-base CDR3, in frame from base 1. CDR1 and CDR2, looked up from the germline V gene (reference sequence), are MNHEY and SMNVEV. V loses 5 bases of germline sequence and J loses 1 base, and the interval between the two ends is 8 bases. This clonotype was counted many times. No antigen is known for it. Per-base quality was not reported, and no clone a single base away is much larger than it. Recombination connected TRBV27 to TRBJ2-5; the D gene lacks a confident call. This receptor was obtained from a woman aged 18 to 35 with Graves' hyperthyroidism. The specimen was blood. At the DNA level, the sequence is TGTGCCAGCAGTCCCTTCGCCCAAGAGACCCAGTACTTC. Translated, it gives CASSPFAQETQYF.